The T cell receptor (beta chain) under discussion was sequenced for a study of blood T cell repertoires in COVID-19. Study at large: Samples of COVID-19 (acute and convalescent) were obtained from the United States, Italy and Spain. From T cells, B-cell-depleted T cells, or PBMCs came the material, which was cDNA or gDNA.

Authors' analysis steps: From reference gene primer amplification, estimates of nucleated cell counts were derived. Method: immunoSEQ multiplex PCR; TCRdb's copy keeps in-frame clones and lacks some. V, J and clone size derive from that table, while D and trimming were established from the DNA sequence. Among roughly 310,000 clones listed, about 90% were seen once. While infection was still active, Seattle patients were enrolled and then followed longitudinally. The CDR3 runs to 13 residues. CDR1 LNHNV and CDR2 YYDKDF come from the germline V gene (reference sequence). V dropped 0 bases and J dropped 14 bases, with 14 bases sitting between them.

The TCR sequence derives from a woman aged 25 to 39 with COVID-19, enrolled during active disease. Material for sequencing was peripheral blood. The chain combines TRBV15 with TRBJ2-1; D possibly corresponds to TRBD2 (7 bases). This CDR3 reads CATSRDLRGQKFF. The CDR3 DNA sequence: TGTGCCACCAGCAGAGATTTGCGGGGGCAAAAGTTCTTC.